These 21 T cell receptor beta chains were sequenced from one sample in a study of shared clonotypes between healthy human individuals (dated by TCRdb to about 2020). Libraries were made using the immunoSEQ multiplex PCR assay. The table comes from immuneACCESS by way of TCRdb, which keeps in-frame sequences with V and J called. Part of the clones is missing from these tables; in studies checked, under half for an unresolved V gene and the rest for unknown reasons. The sample has a few hundred thousand clones on record, approximately 79% of them singletons. The ten largest account for about a tenth of the sample. Sequenced: memory CD4+ T cells sorted from blood. In the paper's terms, the cell subset or site label means: CD45RA-negative fraction. The source of these receptors is a man aged 30-40 years in good health.

This rearrangement joins TRBV25-1 to TRBJ2-7; D is unclear. Germline V gene data show CDR1 as MGHDK and CDR2 as SYGVNS. The CDR3 has 14 residues. V was pared by 3 bases and J by 7 bases, with 16 bases between. The CDR3 bases are TGTGCCAGCAGTGACCGCCTACAGTCCGGTGAGCAGTACTTC. Translated: CASSDRLQSGEQYF.

The gene calls are TRBV7-8 and TRBJ2-1; TRBD2 agrees at 8 bases. The CDR3 covers 15 residues. J lost 5 bases, V lost 5 bases, and 8 bases had no gene match. Germline V lookup: CDR1 SGHVS, CDR2 FQNEAQ. CDR3 protein: CASSPRLASNNEQFF. The CDR3 bases are TGTGCCAGCAGCCCCCGACTAGCGAGCAACAATGAGCAGTTCTTC. The complete variable domain, with remaining parts taken from reference TRBV7-8 and TRBJ2-1, reads GAGVSQSPRYKVAKRGQDVALRCDPISGHVSLFWYQQALGQGPEFLTYFQNEAQLDKSGLPSDRFFAERPEGSVSTLKIQRTQQEDSAVYLCASSPRLASNNEQFFGPGTRLTVL.

This rearrangement joins TRBV30 to TRBJ1-2; D unresolved. CDR3 length: 11 residues. CDR1 is GTSNPN and CDR2 is SVGIG in the germline V gene (reference sequence). CDR3 DNA: TGTGCAGGAGGACCAGACTATGGCTACACCTTC. It specifies CAGGPDYGYTF.

The rearrangement joins TRBV2 to TRBJ2-1, with D perhaps matching TRBD2 (6 bases). Trimming removed 5 bases at V and 3 bases at J, with 14 bases between. The CDR3 has 15 residues. Germline V CDR1 and CDR2: SNHLY, FYNNEI. Here the CDR3 reads CASSRLELGYNEQFF. In DNA, the CDR3 is TGTGCCAGCAGTCGACTAGAATTGGGCTACAATGAGCAGTTCTTC.

In its sample, this clone was seen once. The sample contains more than one DNA sequence encoding this CDR3. The DNA of the CDR3 is TGTGCCAGCAGCGTAGATGGTACCCGCCAAGAGACCCAGTACTTC. It codes for CASSVDGTRQETQYF. The V gene is TRBV9, the J gene TRBJ2-5; no firm D call. The CDR3 sequence is 15 residues long. Germline-derived CDR1 and CDR2 are SGDLS and YYNGEE. Trimming left V 0 bases short and J 1 base short, with 10 bases between.

CDR3 in DNA: TGTGCCAGCAGTGATTTCCGAGCGGGAGGCACAGATACGCAGTATTTT. Protein: CASSDFRAGGTDTQYF. The rearrangement uses TRBV6-1 and TRBJ2-3, with TRBD2 matching 8 bases. The germline gives CDR1 MNHNS, CDR2 SASEGT. The CDR3 is made up of 16 amino acids. J gave up 1 base and V 3 bases, and 6 bases lay outside the gene matches.

Worth noting for this clone: A much larger clone lies one base from this, so it may be a read error. The sample carries other DNA sequences with the same CDR3. V is TRBV4-3 and J is TRBJ2-5; D is uncertain. The V gene lost 0 bases and the J gene lost 2 bases, with 4 bases spanning the gap. This CDR3 has 13 residues. The germline V gene encodes CDR1 LGHNA and CDR2 YSLEER. CDR3 protein: CASSQDRQETQYF. DNA of the CDR3: TGCGCCAGCAGCCAAGACAGGCAAGAGACCCAGTACTTC.

The chain uses TRBV14 and TRBJ1-2; D call uncertain. The CDR3 length is 16 residues. CDR1 is SGHDN and CDR2 is FVKESK in the germline V gene. The ends were cut back, 1 base at V and 4 bases at J, with 16 bases in the middle. The CDR3 coding sequence is TGTGCCAGCAGCCAAGTCGGCGACCGGCGAGGCTATGGCTACACCTTC. This sequence encodes CASSQVGDRRGYGYTF.

This chain connects TRBV15 to TRBJ2-2; D is ambiguous. Trimming pared 0 bases from V and 5 bases from J, leaving 7 bases between. The CDR3 runs 14 residues. Germline assignment: CDR1 LNHNV and CDR2 YYDKDF (reference sequence). CDR3 DNA: TGTGCCACCAGCAGAGATATGATAACCGGGGAGCTGTTTTTT. This encodes CATSRDMITGELFF. Looking up the rest from reference TRBV15 and TRBJ2-2 gives the full variable domain: DAMVIQNPRYQVTQFGKPVTLSCSQTLNHNVMYWYQQKSSQAPKLLFHYYDKDFNNEADTPDNFQSRRPNTSFCFLDIRSPGLGDTAMYLCATSRDMITGELFFGEGSRLTVL.

J is TRBJ2-3 and V is TRBV10-2; 8 bases map to TRBD1. The CDR3 spans 13 residues. CDR1 and CDR2 from the germline V gene are WSHSY and SAAADI. V lost 6 bases to trimming and J lost 4 bases; unmatched junction nucleotides: 3. CDR3 coding DNA: TGCGCCAGCAGAAAGACAGGGGCAGATACGCAGTATTTT. It is translated as CASRKTGADTQYF.

The chain carries TRBV28 and TRBJ1-4, with D possibly TRBD1 on 6 matching bases. Germline loops: CDR1 MDHEN, CDR2 SYDVKM. Trimming shortened V by 2 bases and J by 6 bases, and 13 bases separated the two germline ends. The CDR3 runs 15 residues. DNA for the CDR3: TGTGCCAGCAGTTTAGGTACTGCAGGGGATGAAAAACTGTTTTTT. Translation gives CASSLGTAGDEKLFF. Supplemented by reference TRBV28 and TRBJ1-4, the full variable domain reads DVKVTQSSRYLVKRTGEKVFLECVQDMDHENMFWYRQDPGLGLRLIYFSYDVKMKEKGDIPEGYSVSREKKERFSLILESASTNQTSMYLCASSLGTAGDEKLFFGSGTQLSVL.

Worth noting for this clone: This CDR3 is also generated by other DNA sequences in the sample. This chain uses TRBV28 with TRBJ2-7; D may be TRBD2 (6 bases). V was shortened by 5 bases and J by 0 bases, with 8 bases between the two germline ends. The CDR3 spans 13 residues. The germline V gene has CDR1 MDHEN and CDR2 SYDVKM. CDR3 sequence: CASSPGSSYEQYF. CDR3 DNA sequence: TGTGCCAGCAGTCCCGGGAGCTCCTACGAGCAGTACTTC.

As DNA, the CDR3 is TGTGCCACCAGCAGTAACCTCAGGGGGTTCGCTGAAGCTTTCTTT. Its translation: CATSSNLRGFAEAFF. This chain joins TRBV15 and TRBJ1-1, with 7 bases lining up with TRBD1. The CDR3 has 15 amino acids. V was clipped by 3 bases and J by 6 bases; unmatched bases: 10. Looked up from germline, CDR1 is LNHNV and CDR2 is YYDKDF (reference sequence).

The CDR3 region is CAAAAGTGKMNTGELFF. CDR3 DNA: TGTGCCGCCGCCGCCGGGACAGGGAAAATGAACACCGGGGAGCTGTTTTTT. The chain is built from TRBV10-3 and TRBJ2-2; 9 positions agree with TRBD1. V dropped 11 bases and J dropped 1; count of bases not matched to a gene: 14. Germline assignment: CDR1 ENHRY and CDR2 SYGVKD. There are 17 residues in the CDR3.

This clone was recorded many times. The rearrangement uses TRBV4-3 and TRBJ1-5; 7 bases fit TRBD1. CDR3 length: 15 amino acids. Germline trimming cut 2 bases from V and 4 bases from J; bases unmatched to any gene: 5. Germline V lookup: CDR1 LGHNA, CDR2 YSLEER. CDR3: CASSQTGTANQPQHF. CDR3 bases: TGCGCCAGCAGCCAAACCGGGACAGCAAATCAGCCCCAGCATTTT.

As concerns this clone: This likely came from a read error, as a far larger clone is one base away. The chain couples TRBV5-1 to TRBJ2-5, with D unclear. Germline V lookup: CDR1 SGHRS, CDR2 YFSETQ. The CDR3 contains 13 residues. The CDR3 DNA reads as TGCGCCAGCAGCTTGGGTATCCAAGAGACCCAGCACTTC. It yields the protein CASSLGIQETQHF.

This clone was seen more than once but under ten times. This specimen includes other DNA sequences encoding the same CDR3. This chain connects TRBV2 to TRBJ2-5; D remains unclear. V lost 4 bases, J lost 2 bases, and 8 bases lay in between. CDR1 is SNHLY, CDR2 FYNNEI, per germline. The CDR3 is made up of 13 amino acids. CDR3 DNA sequence: TGTGCCAGCAGTGTCAGGAGACAAGAGACCCAGTACTTC. Its translation is CASSVRRQETQYF. Complete variable domain (other parts from reference TRBV2 and TRBJ2-5): EPEVTQTPSHQVTQMGQEVILRCVPISNHLYFYWYRQILGQKVEFLVSFYNNEISEKSEIFDDQFSVERPDGSNFTLKIRSTKLEDSAMYFCASSVRRQETQYFGPGTRLLVL.

The rearrangement joins TRBV11-2 to TRBJ2-3, with TRBD2 matching over 13 bases. V gave up 2 bases and J gave up 2 bases; unmatched junction bases: 4. CDR1 is SGHAT and CDR2 is FQNNGV in the germline V gene. This CDR3 contains 17 residues. CDR3 bases: TGTGCCAGCAGCTTAACCGGACTAGCGGGGGTCACAGATACGCAGTATTTT. Its protein product is CASSLTGLAGVTDTQYF.

Details on this clone: Mismatch with germline at one junction end may stem from a read error. This chain links TRBV7-7 with TRBJ1-1; 8 nucleotides align to TRBD1. The CDR3 runs to 14 residues. Germline CDR1 SSHAT, CDR2 FNYEAQ (reference sequence). As DNA, the CDR3 is TGTGCTAGCAGCTCACAGGGGGAGAACACTGAAGCTTTCTTT. It is translated as CASSSQGENTEAFF.

CDR3 amino acids: CASSQAADTQYF. The CDR3 region has the DNA TGTGCCAGCAGCCAAGCGGCAGATACGCAGTATTTT. The chain has TRBV7-8 and TRBJ2-3; a weak D match, TRBD2 (5 bases). This CDR3 spans 12 amino acids. V lost 5 bases and J lost 4, with 7 bases in between. The germline gives CDR1 SGHVS, CDR2 FQNEAQ.

V usage is TRBV6-1 and J usage is TRBJ2-1, with D uncertain. The V end was cut by 11 bases, the J end by 6 bases, with 5 bases between. The CDR3 has 9 residues. Germline V gene sequence: CDR1 MNHNS, CDR2 SASEGT. DNA of the CDR3: TGTGCCGGCCCCAATGAGCAGTTCTTC. Protein product: CAGPNEQFF.